This T cell receptor (beta chain) derives from a study of CD8 T cells in Susac syndrome. cDNA came from about 0.5 to 1 ug RNA primed by random hexamers. MiXCR, applied by TCRdb to the immunoSEQ multiplex PCR reads, yields one record per CDR3 protein. This sample yields 160,000 or so distinct CDR3 sequences, of which around 94% are seen a single time; more than 0.095% belongs to the top ten. This CDR3 comprises 15 residues. The source of this sequence is a human donor with Susac syndrome. Sample: CD4+ T cells from PBMCs. The V gene is TRBV21-1, the J gene TRBJ2-1. TRBV21-1 is assigned pseudogene status. The CDR3 coding sequence is TGTGCCAGCAGCAAAGTTGGTATTAAGTCAAATGAGCAGTTCTTC. It yields the protein CASSKVGIKSNEQFF.